This section outlines one T cell receptor beta chain sequence together with its context. Antigen: not known. Measured with immunoSEQ multiplex PCR; TCRdb has only the in-frame clones, and not every one. The sample consists of about 54,000 clones, under 90% of them appearing once. As for time point: week 35, safety follow-up. Vaccination used 300 ug of mutant IDH1 20-mer peptide per dose, with topical imiquimod. This entry belongs to a study of a mutant IDH1 vaccine in newly diagnosed glioma. Study summary: Vaccination started 4-6 weeks after radiotherapy alone, or with temozolomide cycles. Of the patients given treatment, roughly 60% were male and 37.5% were female, and a mean age of approximately 37 years was recorded.

Germline values: CDR1 MNHNS, CDR2 SASEGT. The CDR3 is 14 residues long. V lost 2 bases and J lost 2; bases outside the gene matches: 2. The receptor was isolated from a woman between 18 and 30 years old with glioma. The sequenced sample was PBMCs, obtained from a glioma patient whose treatment included an IDH1 peptide vaccine. This chain connects TRBV6-1 to TRBJ2-7, with 8 bases matching TRBD2. CDR3 sequence (DNA): TGTGCCAGCAGTGAAAGCGGGAGACCCTACGAGCAGTACTTC. Its translation is CASSESGRPYEQYF.